Following are 30 T cell receptor beta chains from one sample sequenced in a study of read filtering for tumor transcriptome and immune sequencing. Molecular barcoded adaptors covering alpha/delta and beta/gamma chains were used on about 0.4 ug RNA. TCRdb passed the reads through MiXCR, listing each CDR3 protein once. The sample yields roughly 82,000 distinct CDR3 sequences, more than 9% seen once. Specimen: a population of CD138-negative cells sorted from bone marrow. All receptors derive from a donor over 35 with multiple myeloma.

This clonotype was counted many times. The chain has TRBV30 and TRBJ2-1, with D possibly TRBD2 on 6 matching bases. Germline V gene data show CDR1 as GTSNPN and CDR2 as SVGIG (reference sequence). The V end lost 1 base, the J end lost 8 bases, and 6 bases lay between the germline ends. The CDR3 is made up of 11 amino acids. The CDR3 is CAWSGRDEQFF. The CDR3 bases are TGTGCCTGGAGTGGGAGGGATGAGCAGTTCTTC.

This clonotype appeared many times. The V call is TRBV29-1, the J call TRBJ2-1, with no clear D. Germline V lookup: CDR1 SQVTM, CDR2 ANQGSEA. Trimming left V 3 bases short and J 6 bases short, with 9 bases between. The CDR3 runs to 12 residues. The CDR3 DNA reads as TGCAGCGTTGAGCGATCTGTCAATGAGCAGTTCTTC. Encoded protein: CSVERSVNEQFF.

At least ten counts were recorded for this clonotype. CDR3 bases: TGTGCCAGCAGTGCGGCTCGTCAGCCCCAGCATTTT. The encoded protein is CASSAARQPQHF. This chain links TRBV2 with TRBJ1-5; D is unresolved. V lost 4 bases and J lost 6, with 7 bases in between. Germline CDR1 SNHLY, CDR2 FYNNEI. The CDR3 covers 12 residues.

This clonotype was recorded at least ten times. The chain combines TRBV2 with TRBJ2-3; unclear D gene. CDR3 length: 14 amino acids. Trimming removed 6 bases at V and 0 bases at J, with 10 bases between. Germline CDR1 reads SNHLY; CDR2 reads FYNNEI. CDR3 DNA: TGTGCCAGCAGCGTTTTATCTAGCACAGATACGCAGTATTTT. Protein sequence: CASSVLSSTDTQYF.

This clonotype was counted ten times or more. The chain recombines TRBV18 with TRBJ1-2, with 7 bases aligning to TRBD1. The CDR3 has 15 amino acids. J was trimmed by 2 bases and V by 2 bases; bases with no gene match: 5. The germline CDR1 and CDR2 sequences are KGHSH and LQKENI. The chain's CDR3 is CASSPGQEGNYGYTF. The CDR3 DNA sequence: TGTGCCAGCTCACCAGGACAGGAGGGGAACTATGGCTACACCTTC.

This clonotype was seen a few times. Given a much more abundant clone one base away, this may be a read error. The chain is built from TRBV5-1 and TRBJ1-2; 7 bases agree with TRBD1. The CDR3 is made up of 16 amino acids. Germline V lookup: CDR1 SGHRS, CDR2 YFSETQ. In DNA form, the CDR3 reads TGCGCCAGCACCTTGGGAACCACGACAGGGAACTATGGCTACACCTTC. It translates to CASTLGTTTGNYGYTF.

As for this clonotype: A much larger clonotype is one base distant, so this may be a read error. This chain uses TRBV4-2 with TRBJ2-7, with D unresolved. CDR3 length equals 14 residues. CDR1 is LGHNA, CDR2 YNFKEQ, per germline. The CDR3 bases are TGTGCCAGCAGCTCACCGGGTCGATCGTACGGGCAGTACTTC. It is translated as CASSSPGRSYGQYF.

The sample holds many counts of this clonotype. This chain connects TRBV19 to TRBJ2-2, with D perhaps matching TRBD1 (6 bases). Trimming took off 3 bases at V and 5 bases at J, with 10 bases between the two ends. Germline V gene lookup returns CDR1 LNHDA and CDR2 SQIVND (reference sequence). This CDR3 region has 14 residues. The CDR3 is CASSIFQGTGELFF. CDR3 DNA sequence: TGTGCCAGTAGTATTTTTCAGGGGACCGGGGAGCTGTTTTTT.

About this clonotype itself: The CDR3 does not end in the conserved phenylalanine or tryptophan, so this is likely a read error. The chain has TRBV7-6 and TRBJ2-7, with 7 bases aligning to TRBD2. From germline, CDR1 is SGHVS and CDR2 FNYEAQ. Germline trimming cut 5 bases from V and 3 bases from J; bases unmatched to any gene: 10. The CDR3 covers 15 residues. CDR3 in amino acids: CASSPRGRGDYEQYS. For the CDR3, the DNA is TGTGCCAGCAGCCCACGCGGGAGAGGGGACTACGAGCAGTACTCC.

This clonotype was counted at least ten times. This chain links TRBV19 with TRBJ2-1, with a possible D match to TRBD2 (6 bases). The CDR3 contains 12 residues. Looked up from germline, CDR1 is LNHDA and CDR2 is SQIVND (reference sequence). Trimming removed 5 bases at V and 10 bases at J, with 12 bases between. The CDR3 DNA is TGTGCCAGTAGTCCAGCCGGAGGGGAGCAGTTCTTC. Its protein is CASSPAGGEQFF. Looking up the rest from reference TRBV19 and TRBJ2-1 gives the full variable domain: DGGITQSPKYLFRKEGQNVTLSCEQNLNHDAMYWYRQDPGQGLRLIYYSQIVNDFQKGDIAEGYSVSREKKESFPLTVTSAQKNPTAFYLCASSPAGGEQFFGPGTRLTVL.

This clonotype was seen at least ten times. For the CDR3, the DNA is TGTGCCAGCAGCTCAGGGGTCCGGGATACGCAGTATTTT. This codes for CASSSGVRDTQYF. The chain combines TRBV11-2 with TRBJ2-3, with D perhaps TRBD1 (6 bases). The CDR3 runs 13 residues. Between the trimmed V and J ends, which lost 4 bases and 6 bases, there was a span of 11 bases. Germline V gene sequence: CDR1 SGHAT, CDR2 FQNNGV.

This clonotype has ten or more counts. Written as DNA, the CDR3 is TGCGCCAGCAGCACGGGACCGAACACCGGGGAGCTGTTTTTT. Amino acids: CASSTGPNTGELFF. This rearrangement joins TRBV5-1 to TRBJ2-2; D possibly uses TRBD1 or TRBD2 (5 bases each). Germline loops: CDR1 SGHRS, CDR2 YFSETQ. V was pared by 4 bases and J by 0 bases, with 7 bases between. CDR3 length: 14 residues.

Many counts were recorded for this clonotype. The genes are TRBV20-1 and TRBJ1-5; 12 positions agree with TRBD1. The J segment lost 10 bases and the V segment lost 5 bases, leaving 12 bases of the junction unmatched. The germline CDR1 and CDR2 sequences are DFQATT and SNEGSKA (reference sequence). This CDR3 contains 15 residues. The CDR3 loop is CSAPGTGGTNRPQHF. In DNA, the CDR3 is TGCAGTGCTCCCGGGACAGGGGGCACCAATCGACCCCAGCATTTT.

In this sample, this clonotype turned up many times. The V call is TRBV7-2, the J call TRBJ2-1; the D gene is possibly TRBD2 (6 bases). Trimming stripped 5 bases from V and 7 bases from J, with 18 bases between. Germline V gene sequence: CDR1 SGHTA, CDR2 FQGNSA. The CDR3 is made up of 15 amino acids. CDR3 DNA sequence: TGTGCCAGCAGCCTCGTAGAAGGAGGGAGTAATGAGCAGTTCTTC. Translated, it gives CASSLVEGGSNEQFF.

This clonotype showed up many times. The J gene is TRBJ2-1, the V gene TRBV11-2; 8 bases are a match to TRBD2. CDR3 size: 18 residues. The germline gives CDR1 SGHAT, CDR2 FQNNGV. Unmatched junction bases numbered 13, after V lost 1 base and J lost 5 bases. CDR3 nucleotides: TGTGCCAGCAGCTTAGGTAAAGGTGGTAGCGGGACCCACAATGAGCAGTTCTTC. Protein: CASSLGKGGSGTHNEQFF. The whole variable domain, filled in from reference TRBV11-2 and TRBJ2-1, reads EAGVAQSPRYKIIEKRQSVAFWCNPISGHATLYWYQQILGQGPKLLIQFQNNGVVDDSQLPKDRFSAERLKGVDSTLKIQPAKLEDSAVYLCASSLGKGGSGTHNEQFFGPGTRLTVL.

This clonotype has just a few counts. The J gene is TRBJ2-7, the V gene TRBV3-1, with 7 bases aligning to TRBD1. CDR1 and CDR2 from the germline V gene are LGHDT and YNNKEL (reference sequence). The CDR3 has 15 amino acids. The V gene end was trimmed by 4 bases and the J gene end by 3 bases; junction bases not matched to a gene: 9. The CDR3 reads CASSPGQVYHYEQYF. In nucleotides, the CDR3 is TGTGCCAGCAGCCCCGGACAGGTGTATCACTACGAGCAGTACTTC.

This clonotype occurred many times. This rearrangement joins TRBV20-1 to TRBJ2-1; TRBD2 agrees at 16 bases. The CDR3 runs 16 residues. Germline trimming cut 5 bases from V and 4 bases from J; bases unmatched to any gene: 5. Germline CDR1 reads DFQATT; CDR2 reads SNEGSKA (reference sequence). Here the CDR3 reads CSAPGLAGGGYNEQFF. CDR3 bases: TGCAGTGCTCCGGGACTAGCGGGAGGGGGGTACAATGAGCAGTTCTTC.

At least ten counts were recorded for this clonotype. The chain joins TRBV5-1 to TRBJ2-3; D tentatively reads TRBD1 or TRBD2 (5 bases each). V lost 6 bases and J lost 2, with 16 bases in between. Germline CDR1 SGHRS, CDR2 YFSETQ. The CDR3 has 15 amino acids. The CDR3 DNA sequence: TGCGCCAGCAAAAATTTGGGACCATACACAGATACGCAGTATTTT. Protein product: CASKNLGPYTDTQYF.

This clonotype appeared many times. The CDR3 here is CASSFQGASTDTQYF. CDR3 coding DNA: TGTGCCAGCAGCTTCCAGGGGGCTAGCACAGATACGCAGTATTTT. The chain has TRBV7-3 and TRBJ2-3; 8 positions agree with TRBD1. The germline V gene has CDR1 SGHTA and CDR2 FQGTGA. There are 15 residues in the CDR3. V gave up 3 bases and J gave up 0 bases; unmatched junction bases: 2.

This clonotype was picked up a small number of times. Just one base apart from a much larger clone, this may be a read error. This chain links TRBV6-1 with TRBJ2-4; 8 bases are shared with TRBD2. This CDR3 region has 14 residues. Germline CDR1 reads MNHNS; CDR2 reads SASEGT. Here the CDR3 reads CASLSGTFKNIQCF. CDR3 DNA: TGTGCCAGCCTTAGCGGGACCTTCAAAAACATTCAGTGCTTC.

This clonotype was seen ten or more times. The chain employs TRBV29-1 and TRBJ2-1, with D possibly matching TRBD1 (6 bases). The germline gives CDR1 SQVTM, CDR2 ANQGSEA. Trimming shortened V by 7 bases and J by 9 bases, and 19 bases separated the two germline ends. The CDR3 covers 13 residues. The DNA for the CDR3 is TGCAGCGCCGGTTGGGGGCGAGATTCTGAGCAGTTCTTC. This translates into CSAGWGRDSEQFF.

The chain combines TRBV5-1 with TRBJ2-2; D ambiguous. V gave up 6 bases and J gave up 3 bases, with 12 bases separating them. The CDR3 spans 14 residues. Germline V lookup: CDR1 SGHRS, CDR2 YFSETQ. CDR3 DNA sequence: TGCGCCAGCAAGCTGGACCCCGACACCGGGGAGCTGTTTTTT. Its translation is CASKLDPDTGELFF.

The table lists this clonotype with many counts. This chain uses TRBV29-1 with TRBJ2-1, with 11 bases identical to TRBD1. The CDR3 has 15 amino acids. Unmatched junction bases numbered 3, after V lost 2 bases and J lost 3 bases. Germline loops: CDR1 SQVTM, CDR2 ANQGSEA. The CDR3 DNA follows: TGCAGCGTTGAAAGGGGACAGGGGGGCTACAATGAGCAGTTCTTC. It yields the protein CSVERGQGGYNEQFF.

In this sample, this clonotype turned up many times. CDR3 loop: CASSYSGGQRYF. The CDR3 DNA is TGTGCCAGCAGTTACTCGGGCGGACAGCGGTATTTT. The J gene is TRBJ2-3, the V gene TRBV6-5; D is perhaps TRBD1 (6 bases). Trimming removed 0 bases at V and 14 bases at J, with 12 bases between. Germline CDR1 reads MNHEY; CDR2 reads SVGAGI. This CDR3 spans 12 amino acids.

This clonotype has ten or more counts. V is TRBV11-2 and J is TRBJ2-2, with a tentative D call TRBD2 (5 bases). This CDR3 has 15 residues. CDR1 is SGHAT and CDR2 is FQNNGV in the germline V gene. The V end was cut by 8 bases, the J end by 5 bases, with 18 bases between. CDR3 protein: CASGPGYRRTGELFF. In nucleotides, the CDR3 is TGTGCCAGCGGCCCGGGGTACCGCAGGACCGGGGAGCTGTTTTTT. Variable domain in full (rest from reference TRBV11-2 and TRBJ2-2): EAGVAQSPRYKIIEKRQSVAFWCNPISGHATLYWYQQILGQGPKLLIQFQNNGVVDDSQLPKDRFSAERLKGVDSTLKIQPAKLEDSAVYLCASGPGYRRTGELFFGEGSRLTVL.

This clonotype has at least ten counts. The chain is built from TRBV5-1 and TRBJ2-7; TRBD1 is a possible D gene (6 bases). Germline CDR1 reads SGHRS; CDR2 reads YFSETQ. The CDR3 covers 15 residues. Trimming cost V 4 bases and J 4 bases, with 18 bases left between them. The CDR3 DNA sequence: TGCGCCAGCAGCCGCACCGGGACAATGAGTTACGAGCAGTACTTC. Residues: CASSRTGTMSYEQYF.

This clonotype showed up many times. The gene calls are TRBV30 and TRBJ1-2, with D unclear. Germline V gives CDR1 GTSNPN, CDR2 SVGIG (reference sequence). The V end was cut by 2 bases, the J end by 2 bases, with 6 bases between. The CDR3 has 12 residues. DNA for the CDR3: TGTGCCTGGAGTCAAGGCAACTATGGCTACACCTTC. Encoded protein: CAWSQGNYGYTF.

This clonotype was seen repeatedly, ten times or more. The CDR3: CSAKRGSQETQYF. CDR3 DNA sequence: TGCAGTGCTAAAAGGGGGTCCCAAGAGACCCAGTACTTC. The chain has TRBV20-1 and TRBJ2-5; D possibly corresponds to TRBD1 (6 bases). V was pared by 4 bases and J by 1 base, with 10 bases between. This CDR3 region has 13 residues. The germline gives CDR1 DFQATT, CDR2 SNEGSKA (reference sequence).

As for this clonotype: A much larger clone differs by one base, so this may be a read error. The conserved final phenylalanine or tryptophan is absent from the CDR3, which likely points to a read error. J is TRBJ2-7 and V is TRBV6-2 or TRBV6-3; TRBD2 agrees at 12 bases. Germline CDR1 is MNHEY and CDR2 is SVGEGT. V lost 4 bases, J lost 6 bases, and 7 bases stayed unmatched. The CDR3 totals 15 residues. As DNA, the CDR3 is TGTGCCAGCAGTTCGACTAGCGGGAGTGCCCTCGAGCAGTACCTC. As protein: CASSSTSGSALEQYL.

This clonotype was detected a few times. This sequence joins TRBV24-1 and TRBJ1-5; possibly TRBD1 for D (5 bases). CDR3 size: 14 residues. V was clipped by 4 bases and J by 5 bases, with 11 bases between them. Germline loops: CDR1 KGHDR, CDR2 SFDVKD. The CDR3 DNA reads as TGTGCCACCAGTGAGGGACGAGGTGATCAGCCCCAGCATTTT. Its translation: CATSEGRGDQPQHF.